The 30 T cell receptor beta chains below were found in one sample sequenced in a study of shared clonotypes between healthy human individuals. TCRdb's table, derived via immunoSEQ multiplex PCR, lists solely in-frame clones and lacks some. The data show more than 2,000,000 clones, around nine tenths seen once. The specimen was naive CD4+ T cells sorted from blood. The subset: CD45RA+ positively selected. All receptors derive from a man aged 18 to 35 in good health.

The chain links TRBV7-9 to TRBJ1-4; 9 bases are a match to TRBD1. The CDR3 covers 14 residues. Germline V gives CDR1 SEHNR, CDR2 FQNEAQ (reference sequence). V gave up 4 bases and J gave up 6 bases; unmatched junction bases: 3. CDR3 amino acids: CASSSTGGDEKLFF. CDR3 DNA sequence: TGTGCCAGCAGCTCGACAGGGGGGGATGAAAAACTGTTTTTT.

The CDR3 loop is CASILTGPSTDTQYF. CDR3 in DNA: TGTGCCAGCATTCTAACAGGGCCTTCCACAGATACGCAGTATTTT. J is TRBJ2-3 and V is TRBV7-9; TRBD1 might be the D (6 bases). The CDR3 has 15 amino acids. Trimming stripped 7 bases from V and 2 bases from J, with 16 bases between. Germline values: CDR1 SEHNR, CDR2 FQNEAQ (reference sequence).

As for this clone: The sample holds other DNA sequences that translate to the same CDR3. The V call is TRBV7-8, the J call TRBJ2-1; 12 bases agree with TRBD2. Germline loops: CDR1 SGHVS, CDR2 FQNEAQ. J was trimmed by 4 bases and V by 1 base; bases with no gene match: 2. The CDR3 has 16 amino acids. CDR3 protein: CASSLGTSGGYNEQFF. Here the CDR3 DNA reads TGTGCCAGCAGCTTAGGTACTAGCGGGGGGTACAATGAGCAGTTCTTC.

Comments on this clone: This sample includes further DNA sequences coding for the same CDR3. The rearrangement joins TRBV28 to TRBJ2-7; no definite D call. CDR1 is MDHEN, CDR2 SYDVKM, per germline. V was shortened by 5 bases and J by 1 base, with 3 bases between the two germline ends. CDR3 length: 11 amino acids. The CDR3 DNA follows: TGTGCCAGCAGTGCGTCCTACGAGCAGTACTTC. This translates into CASSASYEQYF.

The chain combines TRBV27 with TRBJ1-4; D is perhaps TRBD1 (6 bases). The length of the CDR3 is 15 residues. Germline assignment: CDR1 MNHEY and CDR2 SMNVEV (reference sequence). V was cut by 5 bases and J by 4 bases, with 14 bases left in between. As DNA, the CDR3 is TGTGCCAGCAGTCTACGGGGGGGCTTTAATGAAAAACTGTTTTTT. This translates into CASSLRGGFNEKLFF.

Notes on this clone: The same CDR3 is also encoded by other DNA sequences in this sample. V gene TRBV19 combines with J gene TRBJ2-5, with TRBD2 matching 8 bases. CDR1 is LNHDA, CDR2 SQIVND, per germline (reference sequence). The J segment lost 2 bases and the V segment lost 3 bases, leaving 2 bases of the junction unmatched. This CDR3 contains 14 residues. CDR3 region: CASSILAGQETQYF. CDR3 coding DNA: TGTGCCAGTAGTATCCTAGCGGGTCAAGAGACCCAGTACTTC. Using reference TRBV19 and TRBJ2-5 for the parts outside the CDR3, the full variable domain is DGGITQSPKYLFRKEGQNVTLSCEQNLNHDAMYWYRQDPGQGLRLIYYSQIVNDFQKGDIAEGYSVSREKKESFPLTVTSAQKNPTAFYLCASSILAGQETQYFGPGTRLLVL.

The CDR3 region is CASSLLGSLGLGELFF. The CDR3 DNA is TGCGCCAGCAGCTTGTTGGGCTCTTTGGGGCTCGGGGAGCTGTTTTTT. The V call is TRBV5-1, the J call TRBJ2-2, with D possibly TRBD1 on 5 matching bases. The CDR3 is made up of 16 amino acids. Trimming removed 1 base at V and 7 bases at J, with 17 bases between. The V gene's germline CDR1 is SGHRS and CDR2 YFSETQ.

The CDR3 is CASSRSDEQFF. The DNA of the CDR3 is TGTGCCAGCAGTAGGAGCGATGAGCAGTTCTTC. The rearrangement uses TRBV6-6 and TRBJ2-1; no reliable D call. Germline-derived CDR1 and CDR2 are MNHNY and SVGAGI (reference sequence). Trimming cost V 5 bases and J 8 bases, with 7 bases left between them. The CDR3 totals 11 residues.

As regards this clone: This same CDR3 is encoded by further DNA sequences in the sample. The chain is built from TRBV6-5 and TRBJ2-7, with TRBD1 as a possible D gene (6 bases). V was shortened by 2 bases and J by 6 bases, with 14 bases between the two germline ends. Per germline, CDR1 MNHEY and CDR2 SVGAGI. The CDR3 runs to 14 residues. The CDR3 protein is CASSYLTGGAEQYF. In DNA form, the CDR3 reads TGTGCCAGCAGTTACCTGACAGGTGGGGCCGAGCAGTACTTC.

V is TRBV6-5 and J is TRBJ2-1; possibly TRBD2 for D (6 bases). The CDR3 is 13 amino acids. V was shortened by 0 bases and J by 9 bases, with 9 bases between the two germline ends. The germline V gene encodes CDR1 MNHEY and CDR2 SVGAGI. The CDR3 spells CASSYSVTSEQFF. The CDR3 nucleotides read TGTGCCAGCAGTTACTCGGTGACTAGTGAGCAGTTCTTC.

This chain connects TRBV7-8 to TRBJ1-3; D gene uncertain. The ends were cut back, 7 bases at V and 2 bases at J, with 12 bases in the middle. Germline CDR1 and CDR2: SGHVS and FQNEAQ. This CDR3 comprises 14 residues. This CDR3 is CASTRNAPGNTIYF. CDR3 DNA sequence: TGTGCCAGCACCCGTAATGCGCCTGGAAACACCATATATTTT.

The rearrangement uses TRBV21-1 and TRBJ1-2. TRBV21-1 is flagged as a pseudogene. The length of the CDR3 is 11 residues. CDR3 sequence: CASSAPWDGPF. DNA for the CDR3: TGTGCCAGCAGCGCACCATGGGACGGCCCCTTC.

The rearrangement links TRBV4-3 to TRBJ1-6; D remains ambiguous. Trimming stripped 0 bases from V and 9 bases from J, with 15 bases between. This CDR3 has 16 amino acids. Germline V gene data show CDR1 as LGHNA and CDR2 as YSLEER. CDR3 sequence: CASSQEGQGRPSPLHF. CDR3 bases: TGCGCCAGCAGCCAAGAAGGTCAAGGGCGTCCTTCACCCCTCCACTTT.

The chain links TRBV4-1 to TRBJ1-2; 7 positions match TRBD1. This CDR3 is built from 17 residues. Germline values: CDR1 MGHRA, CDR2 YSYEKL. V shed 3 bases and J 0 bases; nucleotides not matched to a gene: 10. This CDR3 is CASSQGGQAPPNYGYTF. In DNA form, the CDR3 reads TGCGCCAGCAGCCAGGGCGGACAGGCGCCACCTAACTATGGCTACACCTTC.

This clone was seen only a few times. The rearrangement joins TRBV9 to TRBJ1-4; 7 positions agree with TRBD1. The CDR3 contains 15 residues. The junction had 10 bases not matched to a gene; V was cut back by 4 bases and J by 7 bases. The germline CDR1 and CDR2 sequences are SGDLS and YYNGEE. The CDR3 DNA follows: TGTGCCAGCAGCATTCTCGGACAGGAGGGTGAAAAACTGTTTTTT. Translating gives CASSILGQEGEKLFF.

The rearrangement links TRBV25-1 to TRBJ2-7; 7 bases line up with TRBD1. The CDR3 runs 15 residues. Per the germline V gene, CDR1 is MGHDK and CDR2 is SYGVNS. Trimming at V came to 6 bases and at J to 3 bases, leaving 11 bases not matched to a gene. CDR3 in amino acids: CASSPRDREYYEQYF. CDR3 in DNA: TGTGCCAGCAGCCCGAGGGACAGAGAGTACTACGAGCAGTACTTC.

The chain couples TRBV7-2 to TRBJ2-3, with D perhaps matching TRBD2 (5 bases). Germline loops: CDR1 SGHTA, CDR2 FQGNSA. This CDR3 is built from 16 residues. The V end lost 2 bases, the J end lost 5 bases, and 17 bases lay between the germline ends. CDR3 DNA: TGTGCCAGCAGCTTACGATTCTGGGAGCGGCAAGATACGCAGTATTTT. Translation: CASSLRFWERQDTQYF.

The chain uses TRBV9 and TRBJ1-6; D gene unclear. This CDR3 spans 16 amino acids. Trimming removed 0 bases from V and 6 bases from J, with 13 bases in between. The V gene's germline CDR1 is SGDLS and CDR2 YYNGEE. CDR3 in amino acids: CASSVGKSQGNSPLHF. CDR3 coding DNA: TGTGCCAGCAGCGTAGGTAAATCCCAAGGTAATTCACCCCTCCACTTT.

V usage is TRBV18 and J usage is TRBJ1-3; D perhaps matches TRBD1 (5 bases). Germline-derived CDR1 and CDR2 are KGHSH and LQKENI. Trimming took off 6 bases at V and 0 bases at J, with 15 bases between the two ends. The CDR3 is made up of 16 amino acids. The CDR3 reads CASSRLGDVSGNTIYF. CDR3 in DNA: TGTGCCAGCTCGCGTTTGGGGGATGTCTCTGGAAACACCATATATTTT.

J is TRBJ2-2 and V is TRBV4-3, with a possible D match to TRBD1 (7 bases). CDR1 and CDR2 from the germline V gene are LGHNA and YSLEER. The CDR3 runs 15 residues. V was pared by 5 bases and J by 5 bases, with 15 bases between. The CDR3 DNA reads TGCGCCAGCAGCGCACTGGCGGGACAGACCGGGGAGCTGTTTTTT. Amino acid sequence: CASSALAGQTGELFF.

The V and J genes are TRBV5-1 and TRBJ2-2, with 10 bases matching TRBD1. V lost 0 bases and J lost 5; bases outside the gene matches: 7. This CDR3 is 17 amino acids long. Germline V lookup: CDR1 SGHRS, CDR2 YFSETQ. The CDR3 DNA reads TGCGCCAGCAGCTTGGGCACCGGGACAGGGGAAACCGGGGAGCTGTTTTTT. Translated, it gives CASSLGTGTGETGELFF. The full variable domain, with the rest looked up from reference TRBV5-1 and TRBJ2-2, is KAGVTQTPRYLIKTRGQQVTLSCSPISGHRSVSWYQQTPGQGLQFLFEYFSETQRNKGNFPGRFSGRQFSNSRSEMNVSTLELGDSALYLCASSLGTGTGETGELFFGEGSRLTVL.

The gene calls are TRBV28 and TRBJ2-4; 11 bases agree with TRBD1. The germline V gene encodes CDR1 MDHEN and CDR2 SYDVKM. The J segment lost 1 base and the V segment lost 1 base, leaving 9 bases of the junction unmatched. This CDR3 has 19 amino acids. CDR3 protein: CASSLLGQGVVIAKNIQYF. CDR3 in DNA: TGTGCCAGCAGTTTATTGGGACAGGGGGTTGTGATTGCCAAAAACATTCAGTACTTC.

The chain links TRBV6-4 to TRBJ2-5; D could derive from TRBD1 or TRBD2 (5 bases each). Trimming took off 5 bases at V and 9 bases at J, with 25 bases between the two ends. The V gene's germline CDR1 is MRHNA and CDR2 SNTAGT. This CDR3 has 16 amino acids. For the CDR3, the DNA is TGTGCCAGCAGTAGATCGCCGGGGACCGCCGGTGGGGCCCAGTACTTC. It codes for CASSRSPGTAGGAQYF.

Note on this clone: Other DNA sequences from this sample encode an identical CDR3 as well. The J gene is TRBJ2-5, the V gene TRBV5-1; 7 positions agree with TRBD1. The CDR3 is made up of 14 amino acids. The germline gives CDR1 SGHRS, CDR2 YFSETQ. J gave up 4 bases and V 3 bases, and 6 bases lay outside the gene matches. DNA of the CDR3: TGCGCCAGCAGCTCAACAGGGGCGGGAGAGACCCAGTACTTC. Translation: CASSSTGAGETQYF. Variable domain in full (rest from reference TRBV5-1 and TRBJ2-5): KAGVTQTPRYLIKTRGQQVTLSCSPISGHRSVSWYQQTPGQGLQFLFEYFSETQRNKGNFPGRFSGRQFSNSRSEMNVSTLELGDSALYLCASSSTGAGETQYFGPGTRLLVL.

This chain connects TRBV2 to TRBJ2-7; D unclear. CDR1 and CDR2 (germline): SNHLY, FYNNEI. The ends were cut back, 7 bases at V and 7 bases at J, with 17 bases in the middle. This CDR3 is 13 amino acids long. CDR3 sequence: CASNYATMGEQYF. CDR3 DNA: TGTGCCAGCAATTACGCAACTATGGGGGAGCAGTACTTC.

J is TRBJ2-7 and V is TRBV10-3; 8 positions match TRBD1. This CDR3 contains 13 residues. Germline CDR1 reads ENHRY; CDR2 reads SYGVKD. Trimming cost V 4 bases and J 7 bases; bases outside gene matches: 6. CDR3 sequence (DNA): TGTGCCATCAGTGTCCAGGGGGCGGGAGAGCAGTACTTC. This sequence encodes CAISVQGAGEQYF.

The chain uses TRBV27 and TRBJ2-5; TRBD1 matches 7 bases. The V gene's germline CDR1 is MNHEY and CDR2 SMNVEV (reference sequence). This CDR3 contains 15 residues. Germline trimming cut 3 bases from V and 5 bases from J; bases unmatched to any gene: 9. This chain's CDR3 is CASSLNRGVRETQYF. The CDR3 DNA reads as TGTGCCAGCAGTTTGAACAGGGGAGTCAGGGAGACCCAGTACTTC.

This chain joins TRBV27 and TRBJ1-6; maybe TRBD1 (5 bases). From germline, CDR1 is MNHEY and CDR2 SMNVEV (reference sequence). V was pared by 3 bases and J by 10 bases, with 13 bases between. This CDR3 spans 14 amino acids. The CDR3 DNA reads as TGTGCCAGCAGTTTTCGGGGGGATTTCTCACCCCTCCACTTT. Translating gives CASSFRGDFSPLHF.

The chain has TRBV5-6 and TRBJ2-3; D is perhaps TRBD2 (5 bases). The CDR3 totals 18 residues. In germline, CDR1 is SGHDT, CDR2 YYEEEE. The V end was cut by 4 bases, the J end by 4 bases, with 25 bases between. This CDR3 reads CASSRRVASLGSADTQYF. The CDR3 region has the DNA TGTGCCAGCAGCCGACGGGTCGCTAGCCTCGGAAGTGCAGATACGCAGTATTTT.

The CDR3 nucleotides are TGCGCCAGCAGCCAAGATTTGTCGTGGGTAGGGGAGACCCAGTACTTC. This translates into CASSQDLSWVGETQYF. V and J are TRBV4-3 and TRBJ2-5; D not certain. The germline gives CDR1 LGHNA, CDR2 YSLEER. CDR3 length: 16 residues. The ends were cut back, 0 bases at V and 5 bases at J, with 16 bases in the middle.